This paragraph covers one T cell receptor (beta chain) sequence. The limits of the CDR3 on the DNA are not certain, so only TCRdb's listed CDR3 is given. This specimen belongs to a study of blood T cell repertoires in COVID-19. Germline CDR1 is MNHEY and CDR2 is SVGAGI. The CDR3 is 12 residues long, ends included. Sequencing used immunoSEQ multiplex PCR; TCRdb keeps in-frame clones, though not all of them. This sample has more than 65,000 clones, with about 87% found just once. Input material: peripheral blood. The TCR was taken from a woman aged 50 to 65 with acute or convalescent COVID-19. This chain links TRBV6-5 with TRBJ1-1; the DNA was not used to check the table's D call, TRBD1. The CDR3 here is CASSWGQGAILF.